This TCR beta chain is drawn from a study of T cell responses to AZD1222 COVID-19 vaccine. Whole-study results and caveats: The study reported that nearly half of spike-specific TCRs target unmutated variant regions.

TCRdb keeps only in-frame clones here, not all; method: immunoSEQ multiplex PCR. The table shows 100,000 or so clones, with about 89% occurring only once. In germline, CDR1 is LNHNV, CDR2 YYDKDF (reference sequence). Trimming pared 10 bases from V and 1 base from J, leaving 12 bases between. CDR3 length equals 13 residues. This clone has just one count. Its matching antigen is unknown. The TCR sequence derives from an adult in good health. The V call is TRBV15, the J call TRBJ2-3, with a tentative D call TRBD2 (5 bases). Sequenced material: peripheral blood, taken on day 0 of AZD1222 vaccination. CDR3 DNA sequence: TGTGCCATGGCAGAGGGAGGCACAGATACGCAGTATTTT. Residues: CAMAEGGTDTQYF.